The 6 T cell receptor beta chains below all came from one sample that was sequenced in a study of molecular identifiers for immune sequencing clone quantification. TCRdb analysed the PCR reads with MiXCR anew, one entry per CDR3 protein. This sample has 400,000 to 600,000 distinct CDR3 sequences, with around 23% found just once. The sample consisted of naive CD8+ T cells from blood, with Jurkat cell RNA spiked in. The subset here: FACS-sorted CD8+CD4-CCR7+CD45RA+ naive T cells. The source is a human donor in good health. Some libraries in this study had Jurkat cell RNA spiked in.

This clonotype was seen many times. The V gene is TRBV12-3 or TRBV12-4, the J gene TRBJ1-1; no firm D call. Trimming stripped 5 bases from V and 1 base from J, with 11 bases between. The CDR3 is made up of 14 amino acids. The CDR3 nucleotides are TGTGCCAGCAGTCCCTTCGCATCGAACACTGAAGCTTTCTTT. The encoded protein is CASSPFASNTEAFF.

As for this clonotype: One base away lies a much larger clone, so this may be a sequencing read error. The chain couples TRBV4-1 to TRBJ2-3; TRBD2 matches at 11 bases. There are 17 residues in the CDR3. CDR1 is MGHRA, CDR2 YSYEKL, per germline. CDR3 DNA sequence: TGCGCCAGCAGCCCGTCCGGGGGACTAGCGGAGACAGATACGCTGTATTTT. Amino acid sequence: CASSPSGGLAETDTLYF.

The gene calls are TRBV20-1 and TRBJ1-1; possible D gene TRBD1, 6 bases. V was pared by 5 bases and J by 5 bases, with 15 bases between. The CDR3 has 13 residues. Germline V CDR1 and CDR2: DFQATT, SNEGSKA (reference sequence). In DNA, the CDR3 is TGCAGTGCTCTAGGGGGATCCTGGACTGAAGCTTTCTTT. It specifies CSALGGSWTEAFF.

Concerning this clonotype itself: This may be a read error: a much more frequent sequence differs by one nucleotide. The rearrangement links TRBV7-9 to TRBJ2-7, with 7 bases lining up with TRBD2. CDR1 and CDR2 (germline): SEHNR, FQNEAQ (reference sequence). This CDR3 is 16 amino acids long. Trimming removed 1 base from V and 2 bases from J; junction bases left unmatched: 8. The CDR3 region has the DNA TGTGCCAGCAGCTTAGGGGCGGGGGAGGCCACCTACGAGCAGTACTTC. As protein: CASSLGAGEATYEQYF.

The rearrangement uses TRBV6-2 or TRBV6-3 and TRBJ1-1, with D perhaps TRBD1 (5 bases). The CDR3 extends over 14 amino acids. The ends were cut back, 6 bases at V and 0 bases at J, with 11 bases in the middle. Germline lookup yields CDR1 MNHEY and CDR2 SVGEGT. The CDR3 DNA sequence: TGTGCCAGCAGCAGGGTCTCCATGAACACTGAAGCTTTCTTT. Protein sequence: CASSRVSMNTEAFF.

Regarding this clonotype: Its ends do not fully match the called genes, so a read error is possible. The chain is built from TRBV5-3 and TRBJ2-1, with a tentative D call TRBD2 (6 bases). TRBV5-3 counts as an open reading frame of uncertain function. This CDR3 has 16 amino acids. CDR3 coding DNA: TGTGCCAGCAGTTGGAAGGTAGCGGAGAGCTACAATGAGCAGATCTTC. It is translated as CASSWKVAESYNEQIF.